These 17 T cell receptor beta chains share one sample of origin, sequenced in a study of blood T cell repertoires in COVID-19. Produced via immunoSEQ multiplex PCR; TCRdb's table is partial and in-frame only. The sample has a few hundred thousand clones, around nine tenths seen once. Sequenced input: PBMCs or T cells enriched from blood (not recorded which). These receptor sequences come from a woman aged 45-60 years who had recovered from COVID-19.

The CDR3, as DNA: TGTGCCGGGGCGGGGGGACTAGACGATGAGCAGTTCTTC. Translated, it gives CAGAGGLDDEQFF. V and J are TRBV7-2 and TRBJ2-1, with 8 bases matching TRBD2. The V gene's germline CDR1 is SGHTA and CDR2 FQGNSA. The CDR3 totals 13 residues. V gave up 11 bases and J gave up 8 bases; unmatched junction bases: 11.

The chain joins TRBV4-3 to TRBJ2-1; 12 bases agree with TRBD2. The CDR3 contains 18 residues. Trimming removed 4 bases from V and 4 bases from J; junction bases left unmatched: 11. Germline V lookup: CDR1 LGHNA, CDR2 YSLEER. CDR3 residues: CASSPSLTTSGGYNEQFF. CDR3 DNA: TGCGCCAGCAGCCCTTCTCTGACGACTAGCGGGGGATACAATGAGCAGTTCTTC.

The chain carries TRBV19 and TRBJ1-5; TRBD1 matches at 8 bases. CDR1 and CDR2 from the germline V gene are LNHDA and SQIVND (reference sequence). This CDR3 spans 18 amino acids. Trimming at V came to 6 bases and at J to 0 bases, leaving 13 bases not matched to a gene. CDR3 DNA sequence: TGTGCCAGTAGCCTGGGGACAGGCGGGGGTTATAGCAATCAGCCCCAGCATTTT. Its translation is CASSLGTGGGYSNQPQHF.

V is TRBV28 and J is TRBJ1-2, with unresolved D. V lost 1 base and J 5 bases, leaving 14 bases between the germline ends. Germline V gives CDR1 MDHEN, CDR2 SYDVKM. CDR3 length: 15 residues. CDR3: CASSLSQVLPYGYTF. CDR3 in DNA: TGTGCCAGCAGTTTATCCCAGGTGCTCCCTTATGGCTACACCTTC.

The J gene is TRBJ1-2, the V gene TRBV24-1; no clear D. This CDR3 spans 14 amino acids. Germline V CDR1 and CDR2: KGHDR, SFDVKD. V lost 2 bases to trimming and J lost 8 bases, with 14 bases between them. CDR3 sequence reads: CATSDSRRVVGYTF. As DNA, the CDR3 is TGTGCCACCAGTGATTCTAGACGGGTAGTAGGCTACACCTTC.

The CDR3 bases are TGTGCCAGCAGTGAAAGGGGACAGGGGTACAATGAGCAGTTCTTC. Translation gives CASSERGQGYNEQFF. The chain has TRBV2 and TRBJ2-1; TRBD1 agrees at 10 bases. The CDR3 sequence is 15 residues long. Germline V CDR1 and CDR2: SNHLY, FYNNEI. The ends lost 2 bases at V and 4 bases at J; junction bases unmatched: 2.

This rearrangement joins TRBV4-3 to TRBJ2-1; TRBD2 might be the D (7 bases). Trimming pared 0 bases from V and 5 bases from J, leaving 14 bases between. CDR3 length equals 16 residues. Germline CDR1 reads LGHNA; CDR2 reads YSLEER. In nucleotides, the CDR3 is TGCGCCAGCAGCCAAGATAGGGGGGGGCGCCACAATGAGCAGTTCTTC. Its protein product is CASSQDRGGRHNEQFF.

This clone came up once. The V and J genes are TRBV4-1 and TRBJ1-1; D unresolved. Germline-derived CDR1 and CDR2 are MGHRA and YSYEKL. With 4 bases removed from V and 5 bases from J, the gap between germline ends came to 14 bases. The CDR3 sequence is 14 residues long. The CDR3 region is CASSPRWGATEAFF. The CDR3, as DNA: TGCGCCAGCAGCCCCCGATGGGGAGCGACTGAAGCTTTCTTT.

The CDR3: CASSSGQAGRDEQYF. CDR3 DNA: TGCGCCAGCAGCTCTGGACAGGCAGGTCGGGACGAGCAGTACTTC. The chain joins TRBV5-1 to TRBJ2-7, with 7 nucleotides matching TRBD1. CDR1 and CDR2 (germline): SGHRS, YFSETQ. CDR3 length: 15 amino acids. V dropped 3 bases and J dropped 5; count of bases not matched to a gene: 11.

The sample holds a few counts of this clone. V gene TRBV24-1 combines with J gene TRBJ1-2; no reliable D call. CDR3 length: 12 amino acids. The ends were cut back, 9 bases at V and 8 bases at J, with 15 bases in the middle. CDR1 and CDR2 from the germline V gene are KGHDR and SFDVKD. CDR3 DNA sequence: TGTGCCACCGGCGATGCGGGAGTGGGCTACACCTTC. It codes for CATGDAGVGYTF.

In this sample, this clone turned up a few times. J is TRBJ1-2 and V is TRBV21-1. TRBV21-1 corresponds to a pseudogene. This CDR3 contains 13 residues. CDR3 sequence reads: CASSKAARAGYTF. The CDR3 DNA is TGTGCCAGCAGCAAGGCGGCGAGGGCTGGCTACACCTTC.

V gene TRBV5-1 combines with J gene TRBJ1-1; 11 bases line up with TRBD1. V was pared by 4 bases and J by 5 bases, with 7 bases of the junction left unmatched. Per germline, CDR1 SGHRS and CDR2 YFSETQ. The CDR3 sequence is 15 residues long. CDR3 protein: CASSHPGQGGTEAFF. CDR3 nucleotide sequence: TGCGCCAGCAGCCATCCGGGACAGGGGGGAACTGAAGCTTTCTTT.

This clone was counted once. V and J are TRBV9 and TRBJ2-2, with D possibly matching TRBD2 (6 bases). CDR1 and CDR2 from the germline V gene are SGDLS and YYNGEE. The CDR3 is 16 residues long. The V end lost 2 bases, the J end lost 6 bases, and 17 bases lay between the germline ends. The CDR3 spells CASSVYGYRRAGELFF. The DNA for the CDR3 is TGTGCCAGCAGCGTTTACGGGTATCGGAGGGCCGGGGAGCTGTTTTTT.

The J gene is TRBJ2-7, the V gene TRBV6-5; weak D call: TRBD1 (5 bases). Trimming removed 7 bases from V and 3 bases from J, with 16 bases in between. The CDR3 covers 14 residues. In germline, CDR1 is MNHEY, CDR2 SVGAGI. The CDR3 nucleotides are TGTGCCAGCACCAAGTTTATGACAGACTACGAGCAGTACTTC. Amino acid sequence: CASTKFMTDYEQYF.

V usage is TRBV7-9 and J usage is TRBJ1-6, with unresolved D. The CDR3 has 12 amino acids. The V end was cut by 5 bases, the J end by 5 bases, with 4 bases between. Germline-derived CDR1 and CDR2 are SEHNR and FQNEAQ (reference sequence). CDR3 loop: CASSRDNSPLHF. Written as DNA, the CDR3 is TGTGCCAGCAGCAGAGATAATTCACCCCTCCACTTT.

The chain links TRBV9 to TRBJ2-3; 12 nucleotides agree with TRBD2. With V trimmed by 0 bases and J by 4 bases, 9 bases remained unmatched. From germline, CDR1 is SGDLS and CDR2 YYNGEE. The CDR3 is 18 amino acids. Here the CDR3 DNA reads TGTGCCAGCAGCGTAGGTCTAGCGGGGGGGGTTTTTGCAGATACGCAGTATTTT. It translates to CASSVGLAGGVFADTQYF.

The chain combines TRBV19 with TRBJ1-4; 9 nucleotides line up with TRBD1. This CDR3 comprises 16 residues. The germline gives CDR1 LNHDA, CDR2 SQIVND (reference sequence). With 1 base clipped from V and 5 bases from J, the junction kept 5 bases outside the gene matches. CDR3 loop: CASSIGWTGVNEKLFF. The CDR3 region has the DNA TGTGCCAGTAGTATAGGGTGGACAGGGGTGAATGAAAAACTGTTTTTT.